This TCR beta chain was identified during a study of T-cell reconstitution after alpha-beta-depleted transplantation in children. This clonotype was detected many times. Construction of the TCRbeta library involved unique molecular identifiers. In TCRdb, the PCR reads were re-called with MiXCR into one record per CDR3 protein. The sample includes about 360,000 distinct CDR3 sequences, roughly 14% of them seen just once. The CDR3 is made up of 16 amino acids. J gave up 3 bases and V 7 bases, and 12 bases lay outside the gene matches. The germline CDR1 and CDR2 sequences are SGHAT and FQNNGV. The sequencing here drew on PBMCs, taken from the stem cell graft. This TCR came from a human donor who donated a stem cell graft to a child with Fanconi anemia. This chain links TRBV11-2 with TRBJ2-1; 7 nucleotides line up with TRBD1. CDR3 sequence reads: CASTAYRQGVYNEQFF. As DNA, the CDR3 is TGTGCCAGCACCGCTTATAGACAGGGCGTCTACAATGAGCAGTTCTTC.